Listed below are T cell receptor beta chains from one sample, sequenced in a study of identical twins. TCRdb recomputed calls from the 5' RACE reads with MiXCR, one row per CDR3 protein. The sample lists 460,000 or so distinct CDR3 sequences; 14% were seen once. The same data also went into a second study, on yellow fever vaccine responses in identical twins.

The sequenced sample consisted of CD4+ T cells sorted from blood. The receptor source for this set is a woman under 30 in good health. The CDR3 runs from the conserved cysteine through the conserved F or W. The D gene is left open where the match is weak. Not all rows give a size; the values are once, few, many and, for expanded clones, a class.

j_gene	d_gene	len	abundance	v_gene	CDR3nt	CDR3aa
TRBJ2-7	NA	13	NA	TRBV6-2/TRBV6-3	TGTGCCAGCAGTTACCCGGGGATCTACGAGCAGTACTTC	CASSYPGIYEQYF
TRBJ1-1	NA	12	NA	TRBV29-1	TGCAGCGCCGACAGCAGGGCGCTTGAAGCTTTCTTT	CSADSRALEAFF
TRBJ2-1	TRBD1	13	NA	TRBV5-1	TGCGCCAGCAGCTTTCGACAGGGGGATGAGCAGTTCTTC	CASSFRQGDEQFF
TRBJ2-1	NA	15	NA	TRBV7-9	TGTGCCAGCAGCTTATTTTCAGTAAGTGACAATGAGCAGTTCTTC	CASSLFSVSDNEQFF
TRBJ2-2	NA	15	few	TRBV6-1	TGTGCCAGCAGTCGGGACATAGCGAACACCGGGGAGCTGTTTTTT	CASSRDIANTGELFF
TRBJ2-7	TRBD1	15	NA	TRBV7-9	TGTGCCAGCAGCTTAGGACAGGGGCGCACATACGAGCAGTACTTC	CASSLGQGRTYEQYF
TRBJ2-5	NA	13	few	TRBV14	TGTGCCAGCACCGACGCCCAGGGTGCGACCCAGTACTTC	CASTDAQGATQYF
TRBJ2-7	NA	16	few	TRBV5-1	TGCGCCAGCAGCACCGAACAGGGTCCGAGCATATACGAGCAGTACTTC	CASSTEQGPSIYEQYF
TRBJ1-4	TRBD1	14	few	TRBV27	TGTGCCAGCGGAAAACAGGGGGCCTCAGAAAAACTGTTTTTT	CASGKQGASEKLFF
TRBJ1-5	NA	13	NA	TRBV20-1	TGCAGTGCTAGGGGGGGGCATAATCAGCCCCAGCATTTT	CSARGGHNQPQHF
TRBJ1-5	NA	15	NA	TRBV20-1	TGCAGTGCTAGCGGGGGCACCAATAGCAATCAGCCCCAGCATTTT	CSASGGTNSNQPQHF
TRBJ2-3	NA	12	NA	TRBV6-1	TGTGCCAGCAGTGAACCCGTTGATACGCAGTATTTT	CASSEPVDTQYF
TRBJ2-3	NA	13	few	TRBV24-1	TGTGCCACCATGCGGGGAGGCACAGATACGCAGTATTTT	CATMRGGTDTQYF
TRBJ2-2	TRBD1	14	many	TRBV29-1	TGCAGCGCACATCAGGGGGCGAGAACCGGGGAGCTGTTTTTT	CSAHQGARTGELFF
TRBJ2-1	NA	15	NA	TRBV6-2/TRBV6-3	TGTGCCAGCAGATGGACAACGAGCTCCTACAATGAGCAGTTCTTC	CASRWTTSSYNEQFF
TRBJ2-7	NA	15	NA	TRBV5-6	TGTGCCAGCAGCTTGGGCTCGAAGGGGTCCCACGAGCAGTACTTC	CASSLGSKGSHEQYF
TRBJ1-1	NA	17	few	TRBV3-1	TGTGCCAGCAGCCAAGTCGCCCGAATGGGGGTCAACACTGAAGCTTTCTTT	CASSQVARMGVNTEAFF
TRBJ2-5	NA	17	NA	TRBV20-1	TGCAGTGCTAGAGATGTCGGGGCAGGGGCGGGCCAAGAGACCCAGTACTTC	CSARDVGAGAGQETQYF
TRBJ1-1	TRBD1	17	many	TRBV20-1	TGCAGTGCTAGACGCTACCGGGGAGGGACAGCGAACACTGAAGCTTTCTTT	CSARRYRGGTANTEAFF
TRBJ2-2	NA	17	few	TRBV5-1	TGCGCCAGCAGCTTGGATTTGCAGGGGACGAACACCGGGGAGCTGTTTTTT	CASSLDLQGTNTGELFF
TRBJ2-1	TRBD2	15	few	TRBV28	TGTGCCAGCACTTTACTAGCGGGAGTAATCGATGAGCAGTTCTTC	CASTLLAGVIDEQFF
TRBJ2-3	TRBD2	16	few	TRBV12-3/TRBV12-4	TGTGCCAGCAGTCAAACGACTAGCGGGAGAACAGATACGCAGTATTTT	CASSQTTSGRTDTQYF
TRBJ2-1	TRBD2	13	NA	TRBV12-3/TRBV12-4	TGTGCCAGCAGATTAACGGGACTACCTGAGCAGTTCTTC	CASRLTGLPEQFF
TRBJ1-1	NA	15	few	TRBV7-3	TGTGCCAGCAGCTTAACGGGGGGTCAGAACACTGAAGCTTTCTTT	CASSLTGGQNTEAFF
TRBJ1-6	NA	15	few	TRBV5-1	TGCGCCAGCAGCTCAGGTCTGAGGGGTTATTCACCCCTCCACTTT	CASSSGLRGYSPLHF
TRBJ2-7	TRBD2	16	few	TRBV5-1	TGCGCCAGCAGCCTAAGGACTAGCGGGGCAGTCTACGAGCAGTACTTC	CASSLRTSGAVYEQYF
TRBJ2-7	TRBD2	18	NA	TRBV2	TGTGCCAGCAGTCCATATAGCGGACTAGCAAAGGGGTCCTACGAGCAGTACTTC	CASSPYSGLAKGSYEQYF
TRBJ2-3	NA	17	NA	TRBV6-1	TGTGCCAGCAGTCCCCTGTTTGAGGGGCGGGGTAGGGATACGCAGTATTTT	CASSPLFEGRGRDTQYF
TRBJ1-1	NA	13	NA	TRBV12-3/TRBV12-4	TGTGCCAGCAGTTTTGTTCAGGACACTGAAGCTTTCTTT	CASSFVQDTEAFF
TRBJ2-3	TRBD1	15	once	TRBV6-1	TGTGCCAGCAGTCTAGACAGGGTGAACACAGATACGCAGTATTTT	CASSLDRVNTDTQYF
TRBJ2-7	TRBD1	16	NA	TRBV11-2	TGTGCCAGCAGCTTAACGGGGCAGGGGGTATCGTACGAGCAGTACTTC	CASSLTGQGVSYEQYF
TRBJ2-7	NA	11	NA	TRBV20-1	TGCAGTGCTTACAACAGGGACCAGCAGTACTTC	CSAYNRDQQYF
TRBJ2-3	TRBD2	17	NA	TRBV24-1	TGTGCCACCAGTGACCCCGGGACTAGCGGGGGTGTAGATACGCAGTATTTT	CATSDPGTSGGVDTQYF
TRBJ2-7	TRBD2	15	NA	TRBV28	TGTGCCAGCAGTTCCGCGGCAGCGGGAACCTACGAGCAGTACTTC	CASSSAAAGTYEQYF
TRBJ2-5	NA	14	NA	TRBV12-3/TRBV12-4	TGTGCCAGCAGTCAGAGGGCATGGGAAGAGACCCAGTACTTC	CASSQRAWEETQYF
TRBJ2-1	NA	14	few	TRBV7-7	TGTGCTAGCAGCTTAAATGGAGAAGACAATGAGCAGTTCTTC	CASSLNGEDNEQFF
TRBJ2-7	NA	15	few	TRBV20-1	TGCAGTGCTCACGAGGACGGGAGAAAAACCTACGAGCAGTACTTC	CSAHEDGRKTYEQYF
TRBJ2-1	NA	16	many	TRBV7-2	TGTGCCAGCAGCTTCTGGGGGGCTAGCTCCTACAATGAGCAGTTCTTC	CASSFWGASSYNEQFF
TRBJ2-1	NA	16	few	TRBV21-1	TGTGCCAGCAGCAAACTTCCTTCAAGGGATCCCAATGAGCAGTTCTTC	CASSKLPSRDPNEQFF
TRBJ2-5	TRBD2	18	NA	TRBV2	TGTGCCAGCAGTGAACACAGGGGACTAGCGGGACTCGAAGAGACCCAGTACTTC	CASSEHRGLAGLEETQYF
TRBJ2-7	TRBD1	14	few	TRBV20-1	TGCAGTGCAAAATACCGGGACAGGGCGGGGGAGCAGTACTTC	CSAKYRDRAGEQYF
TRBJ2-1	TRBD1	15	NA	TRBV5-1	TGCGCCAGCAGCTCGGGACAGGGGAACCACAATGAGCAGTTCTTC	CASSSGQGNHNEQFF
TRBJ2-3	NA	19	NA	TRBV24-1	TGTGCCACCAGTGAGTACCTGGGGTTTACGGCAGGGAGCACAGATACGCAGTATTTT	CATSEYLGFTAGSTDTQYF
TRBJ1-1	NA	12	NA	TRBV20-1	TGCAGTGCTAGAGCATCCAACACTGAAGCTTTCTTT	CSARASNTEAFF
TRBJ2-3	NA	14	few	TRBV5-6	TGTGCCAGCAGCTTGGGGGGGGATTTATATACGCAGTATTTT	CASSLGGDLYTQYF
TRBJ2-7	TRBD2	14	many	TRBV6-1	TGTGCCAGCAAGGCTAGCGGGAGCTCCTACGAGCAGTACTTC	CASKASGSSYEQYF
TRBJ1-5	NA	16	NA	TRBV10-2	TGCGCCAGCAGTGAACTGCCGAATTTAGGCAATCAGCCCCAGCATTTT	CASSELPNLGNQPQHF
TRBJ2-7	TRBD2	15	few	TRBV20-1	TGCAGTGCTGAGCCGGGACTAGCGGGATCCTACGAGCAGTACTTC	CSAEPGLAGSYEQYF
TRBJ2-7	NA	15	few	TRBV20-1	TGCAGTGCTAGAGTCACGAGCGTTTTCAACAACGAGCAGTACTTC	CSARVTSVFNNEQYF
TRBJ2-3	NA	14	NA	TRBV12-3/TRBV12-4	TGTGCCAGCCGAGTCCGGGTACTCACAGATACGCAGTATTTT	CASRVRVLTDTQYF
TRBJ2-1	NA	15	few	TRBV12-3/TRBV12-4	TGTGCCACCAACACCCGAGGGGTCACCTACAATGAGCAGTTCTTC	CATNTRGVTYNEQFF
TRBJ1-2	NA	11	few	TRBV5-1	TGCGCCAGCGGCGGGGGCTATGGCTACACCTTC	CASGGGYGYTF